This is a list of T cell receptor beta chains from one sample in a study of blood T cell repertoires in COVID-19. Clones were read by immunoSEQ multiplex PCR, and TCRdb kept only the in-frame ones, dropping some. This table has some 66,000 clones, about 82% appearing once. Sample: peripheral blood. These receptors all stem from a man aged 50-60 years with active COVID-19. The CDR3 runs from the conserved cysteine through the conserved F or W. D genes are given only for firm matches. Some rows mark clone size as missing; the rest say once, few, many or name a class of expanded clone.

CDR3aa: CASSATGLAGTGELFF
CDR3nt: TGCGCCAGCAGCGCGACGGGACTAGCGGGCACCGGGGAGCTGTTTTTT
d_gene: TRBD2
j_gene: TRBJ2-2
len: 16
abundance: -
v_gene: TRBV5-1

CDR3aa: CASRTSGGTYEQYF
CDR3nt: TGTGCCAGTCGAACTAGCGGGGGAACCTACGAGCAGTACTTC
d_gene: TRBD2
j_gene: TRBJ2-7
len: 14
abundance: few
v_gene: TRBV6-5

CDR3aa: CASSLAPSGGASEQFF
CDR3nt: TGTGCCAGCAGCTTAGCCCCTAGCGGGGGGGCCTCTGAGCAGTTCTTC
d_gene: TRBD2
j_gene: TRBJ2-1
len: 16
abundance: -
v_gene: TRBV7-3

CDR3aa: CASSSPTGVRNSPLHF
CDR3nt: TGTGCCAGCAGTTCTCCGACAGGGGTTAGGAATTCACCCCTCCACTTT
d_gene: TRBD1
j_gene: TRBJ1-6
len: 16
abundance: few
v_gene: TRBV28

CDR3aa: CASSPGYGGLSTEAFF
CDR3nt: TGTGCCAGCAGCCCGGGCTACGGGGGTCTGAGCACTGAAGCTTTCTTT
d_gene: -
j_gene: TRBJ1-1
len: 16
abundance: once
v_gene: TRBV7-8

CDR3aa: CSASRAGGLDTQYF
CDR3nt: TGCAGTGCTAGTCGAGCGGGGGGGCTGGATACGCAGTATTTT
d_gene: TRBD2
j_gene: TRBJ2-3
len: 14
abundance: -
v_gene: TRBV20-1

CDR3aa: CASGTGTSARSSYNEQFF
CDR3nt: TGCGCCAGCGGAACCGGGACTAGCGCACGAAGCTCCTACAATGAGCAGTTCTTC
d_gene: TRBD2
j_gene: TRBJ2-1
len: 18
abundance: once
v_gene: TRBV5-1

CDR3aa: CASSLAGGLSNEQFF
CDR3nt: TGTGCCAGCAGCTTAGCTGGAGGGCTGAGCAATGAGCAGTTCTTC
d_gene: -
j_gene: TRBJ2-1
len: 15
abundance: few
v_gene: TRBV7-6

CDR3aa: CASSHGQRTGELFF
CDR3nt: TGTGCCAGCAGCCACGGACAGAGGACCGGGGAGCTGTTTTTT
d_gene: -
j_gene: TRBJ2-2
len: 14
abundance: -
v_gene: TRBV3-1/TRBV3-2

CDR3aa: CASSLRTKDNSPLHF
CDR3nt: TGTGCCAGCAGCTTAAGGACAAAGGATAATTCACCCCTCCACTTT
d_gene: -
j_gene: TRBJ1-6
len: 15
abundance: -
v_gene: TRBV7-8

CDR3aa: CASQGQLHSPLHF
CDR3nt: TGTGCCAGCCAGGGACAGCTTCATTCACCCCTCCACTTT
d_gene: TRBD1
j_gene: TRBJ1-6
len: 13
abundance: -
v_gene: TRBV28

CDR3aa: CASTIRGPSYNEQFF
CDR3nt: TGTGCCAGCACAATCCGAGGGCCATCCTACAATGAGCAGTTCTTC
d_gene: -
j_gene: TRBJ2-1
len: 15
abundance: -
v_gene: TRBV18

CDR3aa: CSVEDFPSYEQYF
CDR3nt: TGCAGCGTTGAAGACTTCCCTTCCTACGAGCAGTACTTC
d_gene: -
j_gene: TRBJ2-7
len: 13
abundance: -
v_gene: TRBV29-1